The 22 T cell receptor beta chains in this list originate from one sample, sequenced in a study of blood T cell repertoires in COVID-19. Libraries were prepared by immunoSEQ multiplex PCR; TCRdb keeps only in-frame clonotypes and omits some of them. The sample holds 350,000 to 500,000 clones; 70% to 90% are singletons and the top ten take around 0.92%. Input material: peripheral blood. The source of these receptors is a man younger than 35 with COVID-19, enrolled during active disease.

V gene TRBV15 combines with J gene TRBJ2-1; 16 bases align to TRBD2. V lost 6 bases to trimming and J lost 4 bases; unmatched junction nucleotides: 6. The CDR3 is 17 amino acids. Germline CDR1 is LNHNV and CDR2 is YYDKDF (reference sequence). In nucleotides, the CDR3 is TGTGCCACCAGAGGGACTAGCGGGGGGGCCGATTACAATGAGCAGTTCTTC. Its translation is CATRGTSGGADYNEQFF.

The V call is TRBV5-5, the J call TRBJ2-5; D may be TRBD2 (6 bases). The V and J ends lost 0 bases and 2 bases respectively, with 11 bases between them. The CDR3 loop spans 15 amino acids. Germline CDR1 SGHKS, CDR2 YYEKEE (reference sequence). In DNA form, the CDR3 reads TGTGCCAGCAGCTTGGCGGGTGCGGGACAAGAGACCCAGTACTTC. It translates to CASSLAGAGQETQYF.

The chain links TRBV6-5 to TRBJ1-5; 7 bases agree with TRBD1. Germline assignment: CDR1 MNHEY and CDR2 SVGAGI. CDR3 length: 15 residues. Trimming cost V 6 bases and J 2 bases; bases outside gene matches: 7. CDR3 residues: CASRKTGNGNQPQHF. CDR3 nucleotide sequence: TGTGCCAGCAGAAAGACAGGGAATGGCAATCAGCCCCAGCATTTT.

The chain has TRBV20-1 and TRBJ2-5; weak D call: TRBD1 (6 bases). The CDR3 sequence is 11 residues long. Germline-derived CDR1 and CDR2 are DFQATT and SNEGSKA (reference sequence). CDR3 amino acids: CSGQGPQTQYF. CDR3 coding DNA: TGCAGCGGCCAGGGGCCCCAGACCCAGTACTTC.

This rearrangement joins TRBV3-1 (or the pseudogene TRBV3-2) to TRBJ2-6; weak D call: TRBD1 (6 bases). The germline V and J ends were trimmed by 4 bases and 2 bases, with 15 bases remaining between them. CDR3 length: 17 amino acids. Germline values: CDR1 LGHDT, CDR2 YNNKEL (reference sequence). In DNA, the CDR3 is TGTGCCAGCAGCCCTCACAGGGTGAGAGCTGGGGCCAACGTCCTGACTTTC. As protein: CASSPHRVRAGANVLTF.

The chain uses TRBV11-3 and TRBJ1-1; 7 bases are shared with TRBD1. Unmatched junction bases numbered 9, after V lost 0 bases and J lost 11 bases. In germline, CDR1 is SGHNT, CDR2 YENEEA. The CDR3 sequence is 14 residues long. The CDR3 DNA is TGTGCCAGCAGCTTAGAAGCCGGGACAGCTGGCGCTTTCTTT. Its translation: CASSLEAGTAGAFF.

The V gene is TRBV25-1, the J gene TRBJ2-7, with TRBD2 matching over 8 bases. Germline CDR1 MGHDK, CDR2 SYGVNS. The CDR3 runs to 14 residues. Trimming took 8 bases from V and 3 from J; bases not matched to a gene: 9. CDR3 in amino acids: CASGAPGLVYEQYF. CDR3 nucleotide sequence: TGTGCCAGCGGGGCCCCGGGACTAGTCTACGAGCAGTACTTC.

The chain uses TRBV27 and TRBJ1-6; TRBD1 matches at 11 bases. There are 15 residues in the CDR3. J gave up 9 bases and V 5 bases, and 6 bases lay outside the gene matches. The germline V gene has CDR1 MNHEY and CDR2 SMNVEV (reference sequence). CDR3 coding DNA: TGTGCCAGCAGTGGGACAGGGGGTCGGTCTTCACCCCTCCACTTT. Translation gives CASSGTGGRSSPLHF.

This clone was recorded a few times. The CDR3 region has the DNA TGCGCCAGCCCCGCGGGACAGATGGAGAGGGATCGGTATGGCTACACCTTC. Its translation: CASPAGQMERDRYGYTF. This chain links TRBV23-1 with TRBJ1-2; 7 nucleotides line up with TRBD1. TRBV23-1 belongs to the ORF category, with a function that is uncertain. The CDR3 extends over 17 amino acids. V lost 8 bases to trimming and J lost 5 bases; unmatched junction nucleotides: 20.

The V and J genes are TRBV27 and TRBJ2-2, with 9 positions matching TRBD1. This CDR3 is built from 15 residues. V was pared by 2 bases and J by 8 bases, with 6 bases of the junction left unmatched. Germline CDR1 MNHEY, CDR2 SMNVEV (reference sequence). The CDR3: CASSLTGQGEGELFF. The CDR3 DNA sequence: TGTGCCAGCAGTTTAACGGGACAGGGCGAGGGGGAGCTGTTTTTT.

This rearrangement joins TRBV7-9 to TRBJ2-6; D is possibly TRBD2 (6 bases). The length of the CDR3 is 17 residues. Germline CDR1 is SEHNR and CDR2 is FQNEAQ (reference sequence). Trimming left V 1 base short and J 0 bases short, with 10 bases between. The CDR3 loop is CASSLGGDFSGANVLTF. CDR3 coding DNA: TGTGCCAGCAGCTTAGGTGGGGACTTCTCTGGGGCCAACGTCCTGACTTTC.

The chain combines TRBV11-2 with TRBJ1-1, with 7 bases lining up with TRBD1. Trimming cost V 7 bases and J 11 bases; bases outside gene matches: 10. Germline loops: CDR1 SGHAT, CDR2 FQNNGV. The CDR3 consists of 12 residues. The CDR3 loop reads CASTSYRGEAFF. CDR3 bases: TGTGCCAGCACCTCATACAGGGGAGAGGCTTTCTTT.

With respect to this clone: Other DNA sequences within the sample encode an identical CDR3. The CDR3 spells CASSYSSYNEQFF. The CDR3 bases are TGTGCCAGCAGCTACAGCTCCTACAATGAGCAGTTCTTC. The V and J genes are TRBV14 and TRBJ2-1; D remains ambiguous. This CDR3 spans 13 amino acids. Germline V gives CDR1 SGHDN, CDR2 FVKESK. Trimming took 5 bases from V and 0 from J, leaving 5 bases between them.

Points on this clone: This sample includes further DNA sequences coding for the same CDR3. J is TRBJ1-1 and V is TRBV5-1; no reliable D call. The germline V gene has CDR1 SGHRS and CDR2 YFSETQ. This CDR3 is built from 13 residues. V was pared by 0 bases and J by 5 bases, with 8 bases between. CDR3 sequence: CASSLGGGTEAFF. The CDR3 bases are TGCGCCAGCAGCTTGGGGGGAGGGACTGAAGCTTTCTTT.

The J gene is TRBJ2-3, the V gene TRBV5-1, with 9 nucleotides matching TRBD2. The CDR3 runs to 15 residues. CDR1 is SGHRS, CDR2 YFSETQ, per germline. With 2 bases clipped from V and 1 base from J, the junction kept 2 bases outside the gene matches. The CDR3, as DNA: TGCGCCAGCAGCTTCGAGCGGGGGGGCACAGATACGCAGTATTTT. Amino acids: CASSFERGGTDTQYF.

The CDR3 here is CASSEGAVAGETQYF. CDR3 nucleotides: TGTGCCAGCAGTGAAGGGGCGGTAGCGGGAGAGACCCAGTACTTC. The chain uses TRBV6-1 and TRBJ2-5; TRBD2 aligns across 7 bases. Germline values: CDR1 MNHNS, CDR2 SASEGT. The CDR3 is 15 amino acids. Unmatched junction bases numbered 6, after V lost 1 base and J lost 4 bases.

The gene calls are TRBV18 and TRBJ2-1; 7 positions match TRBD1. V gave up 3 bases and J gave up 12 bases; unmatched junction bases: 11. Germline values: CDR1 KGHSH, CDR2 LQKENI. The CDR3 sequence is 14 residues long. CDR3 residues: CASSPLTGPRRQFF. The CDR3 coding sequence is TGTGCCAGCTCACCTTTGACAGGGCCCCGCCGGCAGTTCTTC.

V and J are TRBV3-1 (or the pseudogene TRBV3-2) and TRBJ2-7; a possible D gene is TRBD1 (7 bases). Germline CDR1 reads LGHDT; CDR2 reads YNNKEL (reference sequence). The CDR3 is made up of 15 amino acids. V shed 1 base and J shed 4 bases, with 14 bases lying between them. The CDR3 here is CASSQAGGGAYEQYF. CDR3 sequence (DNA): TGTGCCAGCAGCCAAGCTGGAGGGGGCGCGTACGAGCAGTACTTC.

The rearrangement uses TRBV29-1 and TRBJ2-7; 7 nucleotides align to TRBD1. With V trimmed by 6 bases and J by 3 bases, 8 bases remained unmatched. The CDR3 length is 13 residues. Germline V lookup: CDR1 SQVTM, CDR2 ANQGSEA. DNA of the CDR3: TGCAGCGTCGAGGGGCAGGGGGACTACGAGCAGTACTTC. Encoded protein: CSVEGQGDYEQYF.

The gene calls are TRBV6-6 and TRBJ2-1; 7 nucleotides match TRBD2. From germline, CDR1 is MNHNY and CDR2 SVGAGI (reference sequence). V was clipped by 6 bases and J by 5 bases; unmatched bases: 10. The CDR3 has 15 residues. As DNA, the CDR3 is TGTGCCAGCAGGCCCGGGAAGGGAGGGGACAATGAGCAGTTCTTC. It encodes CASRPGKGGDNEQFF.

Remarks on this clone: This CDR3 is also generated by other DNA sequences in the sample. CDR3 DNA sequence: TGTGCCAGCTCCCCGGGGGGTCTCAATGAAAAACTGTTTTTT. Amino acid sequence: CASSPGGLNEKLFF. The chain combines TRBV18 with TRBJ1-4; D might be TRBD1 (5 bases). The CDR3 spans 14 residues. V gave up 6 bases and J gave up 5 bases, with 13 bases separating them. The germline CDR1 and CDR2 sequences are KGHSH and LQKENI.

This clone showed up just a few times. The CDR3 region has the DNA TGTGCCAGCAGCTTAGATCCAAGAATGGAAAGGGGAACCAATCAGCCCCAGCATTTT. Residues: CASSLDPRMERGTNQPQHF. The chain combines TRBV11-3 with TRBJ1-5; D is perhaps TRBD1 (5 bases). Germline CDR1 SGHNT, CDR2 YENEEA. V was cut by 0 bases and J by 3 bases, with 21 bases left in between. CDR3 size: 19 residues.